This T cell receptor (beta chain) appears in the sequencing data of a study of T-cell reconstitution after alpha-beta-depleted transplantation in children (dated by TCRdb to 2016 to 2018). Study-level background: Using TCR repertoire profiling, the study followed T-cell immune reconstitution in a quantitative way in children after TCRalphabeta/CD19-depleted allogeneic hematopoietic cell transplantation.

The library was produced with PCR. The sequencing machine was an Illumina HiSeq 2500. TCR library preparation used molecular barcoding, with unique molecular identifiers applied to normalize quantification of the TCRbeta repertoire. TCRdb ran its own pipeline on the public reads, namely fastp trimming at Q25 and MiXCR clone calling, and kept in-frame beta chains. Each CDR3 protein appears once, grouped with its most common genes and DNA. The sample table contains about 500,000 distinct CDR3 sequences; only one count was recorded for approximately 32% of them. The ten largest clones capture 2% to 2.5% of the sample. In the case of this clonotype: Its antigen remains unidentified. Base qualities are not provided; no much larger clone lies one nucleotide away.

The sequence came from a human donor who donated a stem cell graft to a child with aplastic anemia. The sequenced sample was PBMCs from the stem cell graft donor, obtained from the stem cell graft.

DNA sequence: TGTGCCAGCCAACCCCTAGCTCGCGAGACCCAGTACTTC. Its coded protein is CASQPLARETQYF. The chain joins TRBV2 to TRBJ2-5; the D region possibly corresponds to TRBD2 (5 bases align). CDR1 and CDR2, looked up from the germline V gene, are SNHLY and FYNNEI. Between the V and J ends, shortened by 8 bases and 5 bases respectively, the junction contains 15 bases. From cysteine to phenylalanine, the CDR3 is 13 amino acids long. The kept DNA is CDR3 alone, 39 bases in frame from the first base.